A single sample gave rise to the 2 T cell receptor beta chains below, sequenced in a study of T cells in Graves' hyperthyroidism and ophthalmopathy (dated by TCRdb to between 2018 and 2021). Library generation was performed with multiplex PCR. Instrument on record: Illumina HiSeq 2000. The TCR beta CDR3 regions were amplified from RNA transcripts. A first-round RT-PCR of the TCR CDR3 used the HTBI primer set with the Qiagen OneStep RT-PCR kit. The public reads were reanalyzed by TCRdb: fastp trimming at Q25, MiXCR alignment, in-frame beta chains only. When rows share a CDR3 protein, they turn into one entry using the most common DNA and genes. The sample yields hundreds of thousands of distinct CDR3 sequences; roughly 40% were counted once. The ten largest account for roughly 8.3% of the sample. The sample consisted of blood. The receptors stem from a man aged 18 to 29 with Graves' hyperthyroidism.

The rearrangement links TRBV4-1 to TRBJ1-3; a possible D gene is TRBD1 (5 bases). The V and J ends lost 5 bases and 2 bases respectively, with 13 bases between them. The CDR3 sequence is 15 residues long. Germline-derived CDR1 and CDR2 are MGHRA and YSYEKL. In DNA form, the CDR3 reads TGCGCCAGCAGCTTCGATGGGGGAACTGGAAACACCATATATTTT. Protein product: CASSFDGGTGNTIYF.

A few counts support this clonotype. The V call is TRBV6-5, the J call TRBJ2-2; tentatively, D is TRBD2 (6 bases). Trimming pared 6 bases from V and 2 bases from J, leaving 13 bases between. The CDR3 length is 15 residues. The V gene's germline CDR1 is MNHEY and CDR2 SVGAGI. CDR3 nucleotide sequence: TGTGCCAGCAGGGAGGGGCCTATCAACACCGGGGAGCTGTTTTTT. It encodes CASREGPINTGELFF.